The rows below give T cell receptor beta chains drawn from one sample of a study of shared clonotypes between healthy human individuals. TCRdb's copy holds only in-frame clones and misses some; the assay was immunoSEQ multiplex PCR. The sample records nearly 2 million clones, about 95% being singletons. The sequencing sample was made of naive CD8+ T cells sorted from blood. The origin of the receptors is a man aged 18 to 29 in good health. CDR3s include the opening cysteine and the closing phenylalanine or tryptophan. A D gene is named only where the DNA matches it firmly. Size values are once, few and many counts, or a class for expanded clones, and some rows have none.

size	J	D	length	V	DNA	CDR3
.	TRBJ2-5	.	13	TRBV7-9	TGTGCCAGCAGCCCAGGGGGGCTGGAGACCCAGTACTTC	CASSPGGLETQYF
.	TRBJ2-2	.	14	TRBV9	TGTGCCAGCCGAGGTGGGGGGCTCACCGGGGAGCTGTTTTTT	CASRGGGLTGELFF
.	TRBJ1-3	.	16	TRBV2	TGTGCCAGCAGTGACGAAAGCAGGGATCCTGGAAACACCATATATTTT	CASSDESRDPGNTIYF
.	TRBJ1-2	.	13	TRBV5-1	TGCGCCAGCAGCTTTCCAGACCTCTATGGCTACACCTTC	CASSFPDLYGYTF
.	TRBJ1-4	.	17	TRBV7-8	TGTGCCAGCAGCTCGACACCGCCGATCACAGGGAATGAAAAACTGTTTTTT	CASSSTPPITGNEKLFF
.	TRBJ2-5	TRBD2	17	TRBV23-1	TGCGCCAGCAGTCATCTCCCTAGCGGGAGGGCCCTTGAGACCCAGTACTTC	CASSHLPSGRALETQYF
.	TRBJ2-5	TRBD1	14	TRBV13	TGTGCCAGCAGCCTACACGGACAGGGGGAGACCCAGTACTTC	CASSLHGQGETQYF
.	TRBJ2-7	TRBD2	15	TRBV13	TGTGCCAGCAGCCCATCGGGTAGCGGGCTCTACGAGCAGTACTTC	CASSPSGSGLYEQYF
.	TRBJ1-1	.	16	TRBV4-1	TGCGCCAGCAGCCAAATTGGAGTGGCAGGGGTAAAAGAAGCTTTCTTT	CASSQIGVAGVKEAFF
once	TRBJ2-7	TRBD1	20	TRBV10-3	TGTGCCATCAGTGAGTGGGACAGGGGGAAACTAGCGGGTCTCTCCTACGAGCAGTACTTC	CAISEWDRGKLAGLSYEQYF
.	TRBJ2-5	TRBD1	16	TRBV7-8	TGTGCCAGCAGCCAACCCAGGGACAGTACAGAAGAGACCCAGTACTTC	CASSQPRDSTEETQYF
once	TRBJ2-1	TRBD1	16	TRBV4-3	TGCGCCAGCAGCCAAGAACTCCTACTAGGGGGCGGTGAGCAGTTCTTC	CASSQELLLGGGEQFF
few	TRBJ2-2	TRBD2	16	TRBV9	TGTGCCAGCAGCCTCGCGGGGGAGACGAACACCGGGGAGCTGTTTTTT	CASSLAGETNTGELFF
.	TRBJ1-5	TRBD1	14	TRBV19	TGTGCCAGCCAGATCCGGGACAGGGGACAGCCCCAGCATTTT	CASQIRDRGQPQHF
.	TRBJ2-5	.	15	TRBV7-9	TGTGCCAGCAGCTTAGTGATCGGGTACCAAGAGACCCAGTACTTC	CASSLVIGYQETQYF
.	TRBJ1-1	TRBD1	15	TRBV19	TGTGCCAGTAGTGCTCCGGGACAGGGAATTACTGAAGCTTTCTTT	CASSAPGQGITEAFF
.	TRBJ1-1	TRBD1	15	TRBV25-1	TGTGCCAGCAGTGAAGATCGATCAGGGGGCACTGAAGCTTTCTTT	CASSEDRSGGTEAFF
once	TRBJ2-7	TRBD1	15	TRBV27	TGTGCCAGCAGTCCATGGGCGGACAGGACTTACGAGCAGTACTTC	CASSPWADRTYEQYF
.	TRBJ1-4	.	11	TRBV20-1	TGCAGTGCTTCACAGGATGAAAAACTGTTTTTT	CSASQDEKLFF
once	TRBJ1-1	.	16	TRBV6-5	TGTGCCAGCAGTTACCCCGGTGACGGGGGCAACACTGAAGCTTTCTTT	CASSYPGDGGNTEAFF
.	TRBJ2-5	.	15	TRBV7-9	TGTGCCAGCAGCTTAGGGGCGGGGAGTGAAGAGACCCAGTACTTC	CASSLGAGSEETQYF
.	TRBJ1-5	.	12	TRBV27	TGTGCCAGCAGTGATAGCAATCAGCCCCAGCATTTT	CASSDSNQPQHF
.	TRBJ1-1	TRBD1	17	TRBV19	TGTGCCAGTAGTATAGATCCCCCGGACAGGGGGGACACTGAAGCTTTCTTT	CASSIDPPDRGDTEAFF
.	TRBJ2-1	.	14	TRBV30	TGTGCCTGGAGTGTTAAAAGGGGATACAATGAGCAGTTCTTC	CAWSVKRGYNEQFF
.	TRBJ2-7	TRBD2	15	TRBV29-1	TGCAGCGTTGAAGTCCTAGCGGGGGGACTCTACGAGCAGTACTTC	CSVEVLAGGLYEQYF
.	TRBJ2-3	.	13	TRBV11-2	TGTGCCAGCAGCTTAGGAGGCGCAGATACGCAGTATTTT	CASSLGGADTQYF
.	TRBJ1-1	.	12	TRBV28	TGTGCCAGCAGTTTCTCGAACACTGAAGCTTTCTTT	CASSFSNTEAFF
.	TRBJ2-7	.	11	TRBV11-2	TGTGCCAGCAGCCATGGGGCCGAGCAGTACTTC	CASSHGAEQYF